Listed below are T cell receptor beta chains from one sample, sequenced in a study of OX40 agonist ivuxolimab in advanced cancers. Clones were sequenced by immunoSEQ multiplex PCR, and TCRdb holds only the in-frame ones, with some missing. There are about 160,000 clones in the sample; 94% occur only once, and around 0.31% lies in the top ten. The material was CD4+ or CD8+ T cells sorted from blood, obtained in a trial of the OX40 agonist ivuxolimab. These receptors came from an adult with an advanced solid tumor such as melanoma, head and neck, liver or kidney cancer. Each CDR3 is given with its conserved first and last residue. D genes are given only for firm matches.

CASSLHGRDQETQYF,-,TRBV28
CASSQTGFHGYTF,-,TRBV7-9
CASSSSSYEQYF,-,TRBV6-6
CASSPRGTYEQYF,-,TRBV18
CASTRQRSNTEAFF,-,TRBV28
CASSWWGPGSSGANVLTF,-,TRBV5-1
CASSSQRVGSGNTIYF,-,TRBV7-2
CASSLADGYEQYF,-,TRBV18
CAISPIQGRNGELFF,-,TRBV10-3
CASSLGQVVRSPLHF,-,TRBV7-2
CASSWGLAGLQFF,TRBD2,TRBV6-1